This T cell receptor beta chain was recovered during a study of response to subunit inactivated influenza vaccine. V was shortened by 4 bases and J by 2 bases, with 13 bases between the two germline ends. CDR1 is SGHNT, CDR2 YYREEE, per germline (reference sequence). CDR3 length equals 14 residues. TCRdb re-derived calls from the RT-PCR reads in MiXCR, one entry per CDR3 protein. The table lists more than 450,000 distinct CDR3 sequences, roughly 10% of them singletons. Of note for this clonotype: Its cognate antigen is unknown.

Findings of the study overall: The authors suggested that every seasonal influenza vaccination recruits few new T cells.

The rearrangement uses TRBV5-4 and TRBJ2-7; the D gene is possibly TRBD1 (5 bases). The sequences come from PBMCs from blood, collected on the day of vaccination. The sequence derives from a man aged 45 to 65 who received an inactivated influenza vaccine. The CDR3 sequence: CASSKDTNPYEQYF. CDR3 bases: TGTGCCAGCAGCAAGGACACCAACCCCTACGAGCAGTACTTC.